This record looks at one T cell receptor (beta chain) sequence and its context. This record belongs to a study of identifying expanded T cells in peripheral blood. TCRdb's copy holds only in-frame clones and misses some; the assay was immunoSEQ multiplex PCR. The data contain fewer than 130,000 clones, around nine tenths of them singletons. V lost 0 bases and J 10 bases, leaving 13 bases between the germline ends. The V gene's germline CDR1 is GTSNPN and CDR2 SVGIG (reference sequence). This CDR3 region has 13 residues. The gene calls are TRBV30 and TRBJ2-1; perhaps TRBD2 as D (6 bases). The source material was blood. This receptor was identified in a person between 18 and 75 years old in good health. Here the CDR3 reads CAWSVRAEGEQFF. In nucleotides, the CDR3 is TGTGCCTGGAGTGTAAGGGCGGAGGGGGAGCAGTTCTTC.